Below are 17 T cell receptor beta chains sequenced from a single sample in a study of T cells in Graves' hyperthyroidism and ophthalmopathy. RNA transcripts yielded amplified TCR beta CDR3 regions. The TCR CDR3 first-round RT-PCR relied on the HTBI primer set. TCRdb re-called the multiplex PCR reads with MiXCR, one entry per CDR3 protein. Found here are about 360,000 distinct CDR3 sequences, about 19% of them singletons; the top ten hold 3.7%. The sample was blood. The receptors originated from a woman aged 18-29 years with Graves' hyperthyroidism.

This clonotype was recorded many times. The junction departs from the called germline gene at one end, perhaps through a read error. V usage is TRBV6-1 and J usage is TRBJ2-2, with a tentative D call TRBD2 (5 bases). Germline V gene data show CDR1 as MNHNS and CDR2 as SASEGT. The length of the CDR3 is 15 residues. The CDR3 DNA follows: TGTGCCAGCAGTCAAGCGGCCGGCGACACCGGGGAGCTGTTTTTT. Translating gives CASSQAAGDTGELFF.

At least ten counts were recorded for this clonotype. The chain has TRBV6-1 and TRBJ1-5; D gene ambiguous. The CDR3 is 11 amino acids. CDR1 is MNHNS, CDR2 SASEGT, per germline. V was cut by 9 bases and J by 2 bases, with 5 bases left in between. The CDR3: CARIGNQPQHF. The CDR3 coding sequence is TGTGCCAGAATCGGCAATCAGCCCCAGCATTTT.

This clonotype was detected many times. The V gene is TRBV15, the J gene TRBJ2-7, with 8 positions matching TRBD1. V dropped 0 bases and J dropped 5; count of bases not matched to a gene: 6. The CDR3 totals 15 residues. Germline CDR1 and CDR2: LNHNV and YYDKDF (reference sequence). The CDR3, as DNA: TGTGCCACCAGCAGAGATCCAGGGGGCACGAACGAGCAGTACTTC. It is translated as CATSRDPGGTNEQYF.

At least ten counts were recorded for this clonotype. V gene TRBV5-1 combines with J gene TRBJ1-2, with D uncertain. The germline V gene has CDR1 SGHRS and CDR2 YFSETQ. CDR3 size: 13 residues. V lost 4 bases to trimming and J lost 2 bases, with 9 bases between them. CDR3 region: CASSVDGNYGYTF. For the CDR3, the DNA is TGCGCCAGCAGCGTGGACGGGAACTATGGCTACACCTTC.

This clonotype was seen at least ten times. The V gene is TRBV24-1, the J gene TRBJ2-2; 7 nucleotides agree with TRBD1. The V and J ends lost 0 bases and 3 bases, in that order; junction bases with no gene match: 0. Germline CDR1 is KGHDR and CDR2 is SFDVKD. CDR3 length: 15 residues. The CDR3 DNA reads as TGTGCCACCAGTGATTTGGACAGGGACACCGGGGAGCTGTTTTTT. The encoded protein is CATSDLDRDTGELFF.

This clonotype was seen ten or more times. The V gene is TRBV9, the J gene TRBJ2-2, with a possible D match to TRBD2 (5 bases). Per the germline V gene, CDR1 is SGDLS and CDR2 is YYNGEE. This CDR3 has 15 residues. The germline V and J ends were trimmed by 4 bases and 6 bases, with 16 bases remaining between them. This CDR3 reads CASSPGIPEAGELFF. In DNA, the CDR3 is TGTGCCAGCAGCCCCGGGATCCCGGAGGCCGGGGAGCTGTTTTTT.

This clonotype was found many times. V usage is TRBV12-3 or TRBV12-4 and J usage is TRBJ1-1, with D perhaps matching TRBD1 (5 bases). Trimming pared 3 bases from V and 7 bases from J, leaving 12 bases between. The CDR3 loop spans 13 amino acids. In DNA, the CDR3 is TGTGCCAGCAGTTTGTCCAGGGTGAATGAAGCTTTCTTT. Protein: CASSLSRVNEAFF.

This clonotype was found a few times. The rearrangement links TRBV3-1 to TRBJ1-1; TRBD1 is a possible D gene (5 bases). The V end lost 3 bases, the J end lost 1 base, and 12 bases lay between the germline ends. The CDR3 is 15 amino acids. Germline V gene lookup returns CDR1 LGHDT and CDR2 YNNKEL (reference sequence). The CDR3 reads CASSHPRGGNTEAFF. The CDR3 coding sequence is TGTGCCAGCAGCCACCCACGGGGGGGGAACACTGAAGCTTTCTTT. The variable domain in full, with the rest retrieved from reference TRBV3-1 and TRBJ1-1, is DTAVSQTPKYLVTQMGNDKSIKCEQNLGHDTMYWYKQDSKKFLKIMFSYNNKELIINETVPNRFSPKSPDKAHLNLHINSLELGDSAVYFCASSHPRGGNTEAFFGQGTRLTVV.

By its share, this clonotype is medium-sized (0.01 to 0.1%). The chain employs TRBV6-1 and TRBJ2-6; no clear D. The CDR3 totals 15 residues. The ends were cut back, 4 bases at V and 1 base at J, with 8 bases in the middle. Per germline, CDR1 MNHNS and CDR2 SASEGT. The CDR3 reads CASSARISGANVLTF. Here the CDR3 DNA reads TGTGCCAGCAGTGCCCGGATTTCTGGGGCCAACGTCCTGACTTTC.

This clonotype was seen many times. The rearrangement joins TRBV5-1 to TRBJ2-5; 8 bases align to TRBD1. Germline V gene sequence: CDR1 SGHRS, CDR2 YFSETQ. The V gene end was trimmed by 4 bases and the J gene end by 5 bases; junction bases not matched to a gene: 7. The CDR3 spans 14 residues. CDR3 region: CASSQLQGDETQYF. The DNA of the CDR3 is TGCGCCAGCAGCCAGTTACAGGGGGACGAGACCCAGTACTTC.

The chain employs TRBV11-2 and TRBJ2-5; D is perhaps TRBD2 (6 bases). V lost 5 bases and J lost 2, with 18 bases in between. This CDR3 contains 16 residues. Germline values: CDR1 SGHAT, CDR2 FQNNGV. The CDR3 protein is CASSGARGAKQETQYF. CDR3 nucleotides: TGTGCCAGCAGCGGTGCCCGCGGGGCGAAACAAGAGACCCAGTACTTC.

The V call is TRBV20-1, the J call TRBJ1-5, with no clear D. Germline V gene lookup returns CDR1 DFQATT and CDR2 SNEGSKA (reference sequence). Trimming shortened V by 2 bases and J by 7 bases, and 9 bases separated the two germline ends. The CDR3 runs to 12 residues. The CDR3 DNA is TGCAGTGCTAGAAGAGGCGGGCAGCCCCAGCATTTT. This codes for CSARRGGQPQHF.

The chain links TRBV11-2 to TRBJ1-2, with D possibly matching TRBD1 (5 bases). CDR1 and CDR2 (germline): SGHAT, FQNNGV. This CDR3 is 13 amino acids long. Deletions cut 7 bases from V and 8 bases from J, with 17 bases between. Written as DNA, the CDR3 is TGTGCCAGCACTCCCCCGGGGGGGTACGGCTACACCTTC. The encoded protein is CASTPPGGYGYTF. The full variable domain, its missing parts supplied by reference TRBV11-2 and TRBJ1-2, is EAGVAQSPRYKIIEKRQSVAFWCNPISGHATLYWYQQILGQGPKLLIQFQNNGVVDDSQLPKDRFSAERLKGVDSTLKIQPAKLEDSAVYLCASTPPGGYGYTFGSGTRLTVV.

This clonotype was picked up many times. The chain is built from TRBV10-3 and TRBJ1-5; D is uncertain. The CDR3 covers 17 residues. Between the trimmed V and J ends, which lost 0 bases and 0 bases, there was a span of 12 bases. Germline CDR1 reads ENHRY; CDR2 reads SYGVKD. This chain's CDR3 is CAISESYQYFSNQPQHF. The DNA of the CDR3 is TGTGCCATCAGTGAGTCGTACCAGTATTTTAGCAATCAGCCCCAGCATTTT.

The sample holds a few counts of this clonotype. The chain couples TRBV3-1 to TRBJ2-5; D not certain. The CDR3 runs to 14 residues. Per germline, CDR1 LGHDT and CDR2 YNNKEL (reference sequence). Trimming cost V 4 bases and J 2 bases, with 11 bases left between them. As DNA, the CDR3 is TGTGCCAGCAGCCCCCCTAGGAGACAAGAGACCCAGTACTTC. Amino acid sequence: CASSPPRRQETQYF.

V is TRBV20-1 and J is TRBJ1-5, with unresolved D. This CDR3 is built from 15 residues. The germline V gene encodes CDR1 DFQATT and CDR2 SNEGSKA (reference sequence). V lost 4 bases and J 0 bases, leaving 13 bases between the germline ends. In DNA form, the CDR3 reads TGCAGTGCTAAGAGGGCACCTTATAGCAATCAGCCCCAGCATTTT. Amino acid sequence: CSAKRAPYSNQPQHF.

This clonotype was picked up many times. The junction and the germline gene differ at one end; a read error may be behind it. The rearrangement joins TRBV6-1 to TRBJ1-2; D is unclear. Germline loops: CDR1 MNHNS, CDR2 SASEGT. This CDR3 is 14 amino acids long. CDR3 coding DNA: TGTGCCAGCAGCAACTTCAGAGAAAACTATGGCTACGCCTTC. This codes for CASSNFRENYGYAF.